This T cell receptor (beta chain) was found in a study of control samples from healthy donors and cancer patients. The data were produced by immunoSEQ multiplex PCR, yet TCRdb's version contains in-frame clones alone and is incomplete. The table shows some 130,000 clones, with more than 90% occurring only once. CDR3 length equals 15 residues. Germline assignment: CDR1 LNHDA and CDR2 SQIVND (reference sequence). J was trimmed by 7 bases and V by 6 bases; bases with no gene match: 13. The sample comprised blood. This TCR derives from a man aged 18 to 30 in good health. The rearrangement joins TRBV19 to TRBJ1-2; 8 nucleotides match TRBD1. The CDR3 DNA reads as TGTGCCAGTAGACCGGACAGGGCCTTCCTCAGTGGCTACACCTTC. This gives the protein CASRPDRAFLSGYTF. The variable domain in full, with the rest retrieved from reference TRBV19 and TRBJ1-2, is DGGITQSPKYLFRKEGQNVTLSCEQNLNHDAMYWYRQDPGQGLRLIYYSQIVNDFQKGDIAEGYSVSREKKESFPLTVTSAQKNPTAFYLCASRPDRAFLSGYTFGSGTRLTVV.